This entry lists 14 T cell receptor beta chains sequenced from one sample in a study of blood T cell repertoires in COVID-19. The table came from immunoSEQ multiplex PCR; TCRdb's copy has only in-frame clones and leaves some out. The sample includes about 180,000 clones, 90% to 95% seen only once; the top ten take 0.53%. Sequenced material: peripheral blood. Receptors originate from a man aged 50 to 60 with acute or convalescent COVID-19.

The chain carries TRBV3-1 (or the pseudogene TRBV3-2) and TRBJ1-5; the D gene is possibly TRBD1 (5 bases). The CDR3 runs to 14 residues. The V end lost 1 base, the J end lost 5 bases, and 9 bases lay between the germline ends. The germline CDR1 and CDR2 sequences are LGHDT and YNNKEL (reference sequence). CDR3 in amino acids: CASSQGARDQPQHF. The CDR3 nucleotides are TGTGCCAGCAGCCAAGGGGCCAGGGATCAGCCCCAGCATTTT.

The chain employs TRBV27 and TRBJ2-2; D is unclear. V was shortened by 5 bases and J by 0 bases, with 13 bases between the two germline ends. This CDR3 is built from 16 residues. CDR1 is MNHEY and CDR2 is SMNVEV in the germline V gene (reference sequence). For the CDR3, the DNA is TGTGCCAGCAGTATACTAAAATTCGCGAACACCGGGGAGCTGTTTTTT. Its translation: CASSILKFANTGELFF.

This rearrangement joins TRBV19 to TRBJ1-3; possibly TRBD1 for D (5 bases). In germline, CDR1 is LNHDA, CDR2 SQIVND (reference sequence). Trimming took off 4 bases at V and 0 bases at J, with 16 bases between the two ends. CDR3 length equals 17 residues. CDR3 amino acids: CASSKPTVFDSGNTIYF. CDR3 DNA: TGTGCCAGTAGTAAACCGACAGTCTTCGACTCTGGAAACACCATATATTTT.

The chain carries TRBV7-2 and TRBJ2-2; tentative D call: TRBD2 (6 bases). Germline V gene data show CDR1 as SGHTA and CDR2 as FQGNSA. The CDR3 is 15 amino acids. Between the trimmed V and J ends, which lost 5 bases and 5 bases, there was a span of 15 bases. CDR3 sequence reads: CASSPGLMQTGELFF. The CDR3 nucleotides are TGTGCCAGCAGCCCGGGACTTATGCAGACCGGGGAGCTGTTTTTT.

The chain employs TRBV9 and TRBJ2-3; 14 nucleotides agree with TRBD2. The CDR3 totals 16 residues. Germline-derived CDR1 and CDR2 are SGDLS and YYNGEE. V was pared by 2 bases and J by 2 bases, with 1 base of the junction left unmatched. CDR3 amino acids: CASSVTSGGVTDTQYF. The CDR3 region has the DNA TGTGCCAGCAGCGTGACTAGCGGGGGGGTCACAGATACGCAGTATTTT.

The chain combines TRBV15 with TRBJ1-2, with 7 bases identical to TRBD1. After removal of 3 bases from V and 0 bases from J, the junction contained 4 bases not matched to a gene. Germline loops: CDR1 LNHNV, CDR2 YYDKDF (reference sequence). CDR3 length: 15 residues. The CDR3 loop is CATSSGQATNYGYTF. The CDR3 DNA follows: TGTGCCACCAGCAGCGGACAGGCAACTAACTATGGCTACACCTTC.

The J gene is TRBJ2-7, the V gene TRBV5-5; perhaps TRBD2 as D (5 bases). The CDR3 totals 14 residues. With 2 bases removed from V and 0 bases from J, the gap between germline ends came to 9 bases. Germline assignment: CDR1 SGHKS and CDR2 YYEKEE (reference sequence). The CDR3, as DNA: TGTGCCAGCAGCTTCAGCGGAGGCTCCTACGAGCAGTACTTC. Translating it yields CASSFSGGSYEQYF. Complete variable domain (other parts from reference TRBV5-5 and TRBJ2-7): DAGVTQSPTHLIKTRGQQVTLRCSPISGHKSVSWYQQVLGQGPQFIFQYYEKEERGRGNFPDRFSARQFPNYSSELNVNALLLGDSALYLCASSFSGGSYEQYFGPGTRLTVT.

This clone came up once. The chain joins TRBV6-1 to TRBJ1-5; D remains ambiguous. The length of the CDR3 is 15 residues. Between the trimmed V and J ends, which lost 3 bases and 0 bases, there was a span of 9 bases. Looked up from germline, CDR1 is MNHNS and CDR2 is SASEGT. As DNA, the CDR3 is TGTGCCAGCAGTGAGGGCCCCGGTAGCAATCAGCCCCAGCATTTT. Translated: CASSEGPGSNQPQHF.

This chain uses TRBV5-6 with TRBJ1-2, with D possibly TRBD1 on 6 matching bases. CDR3 length: 13 residues. V dropped 0 bases and J dropped 8 bases, with 11 bases sitting between them. CDR1 and CDR2 from the germline V gene are SGHDT and YYEEEE. The CDR3: CASSLDRVEGYTF. CDR3 DNA sequence: TGTGCCAGCAGCTTGGACAGGGTCGAGGGCTACACCTTC.

The gene calls are TRBV18 and TRBJ2-1; TRBD1 might be the D (5 bases). Germline V gene data show CDR1 as KGHSH and CDR2 as LQKENI. Trimming pared 2 bases from V and 5 bases from J, leaving 13 bases between. There are 15 residues in the CDR3. The CDR3: CASSPWTKRNNEQFF. The CDR3 region has the DNA TGTGCCAGCTCACCATGGACAAAACGTAACAATGAGCAGTTCTTC.

This chain joins TRBV7-9 and TRBJ2-5, with 7 bases that match TRBD1. Germline assignment: CDR1 SEHNR and CDR2 FQNEAQ (reference sequence). The CDR3 runs to 15 residues. The V segment lost 4 bases and the J segment 4 bases; nucleotides outside the gene matches: 9. The CDR3 protein is CASSSTGSSGETQYF. In DNA form, the CDR3 reads TGTGCCAGCAGCTCGACAGGGAGTTCGGGAGAGACCCAGTACTTC.

This chain links TRBV14 with TRBJ2-1, with D maybe TRBD1 (6 bases). The V gene lost 1 base and the J gene lost 2 bases, with 12 bases spanning the gap. This CDR3 comprises 16 residues. Germline values: CDR1 SGHDN, CDR2 FVKESK. The CDR3 DNA reads TGTGCCAGCAGCCAAGTTAGGGGGAGTCCCTACAATGAGCAGTTCTTC. Encoded protein: CASSQVRGSPYNEQFF.

The chain is built from TRBV2 and TRBJ2-3, with 7 bases that match TRBD2. Germline V gene sequence: CDR1 SNHLY, CDR2 FYNNEI. Losses at the gene ends were 5 bases for V and 0 bases for J; bases not matched to a gene: 11. CDR3 size: 17 residues. CDR3 sequence: CASSQTPGGPSTDTQYF. CDR3 DNA sequence: TGTGCCAGCAGTCAAACTCCGGGAGGACCGAGCACAGATACGCAGTATTTT.

The chain couples TRBV30 to TRBJ1-2, with TRBD1 matching over 8 bases. The J segment lost 4 bases and the V segment lost 2 bases, leaving 9 bases of the junction unmatched. This CDR3 has 15 residues. CDR1 is GTSNPN, CDR2 SVGIG, per germline (reference sequence). The CDR3, as DNA: TGTGCCTGGAGTCTCCCAGGGGGCTATGGCTATGGCTACACCTTC. This translates into CAWSLPGGYGYGYTF.